These T cell receptor beta chains were read from a single sample in a study of blood T cells in healthy people across ages. TCRdb itself ran the 5' RACE reads through MiXCR, one entry per CDR3 protein. The sample carries about 1,500,000 distinct CDR3 sequences, 40% to 50% recorded once. Sequencing used blood. All receptors derive from a woman under 30 in good health. The CDR3 runs from the conserved cysteine through the conserved F or W. Fields, in order: D gene, V gene, clone size, CDR3 length, J gene, CDR3 DNA, CDR3 protein. The D gene is left open where the match is weak. Only some rows state a clone size, as once, few, many or a class for expanded clones.

>TRBD1|TRBV3-1|-|17|TRBJ2-3
TGTGCCAGCACCGGGACAGGGGCCTTCCCAAGCACAGATACGCAGTATTTT
CASTGTGAFPSTDTQYF
>TRBD1|TRBV12-3/TRBV12-4|-|15|TRBJ2-7
TGTGCCAGCAGCGGGACAGGGGGTTCCTCCTACGAGCAGTACTTC
CASSGTGGSSYEQYF
>TRBD2|TRBV4-1|many|14|TRBJ2-7
TGCGCCAGCAGCCCGGGACTAGCTAACTACGAGCAGTACTTC
CASSPGLANYEQYF
>-|TRBV20-1|few|13|TRBJ2-1
TGCAGTGCTAGAGATCCGTCTTACAATGAGCAGTTCTTC
CSARDPSYNEQFF
>TRBD2|TRBV28|-|17|TRBJ2-2
TGTGCCAGCATCAATATCCCGGGACTAGCGGACGACGGGGAGCTGTTTTTT
CASINIPGLADDGELFF
>TRBD2|TRBV20-1|few|16|TRBJ2-5
TGCAGTGCTAGAGATGGGCAGCGGGGAAACCAAGAGACCCAGTACTTC
CSARDGQRGNQETQYF
>TRBD2|TRBV7-9|-|16|TRBJ2-3
TGTGCCAGCAGCCCAACCCCAGCGGGAGCCACAGATACGCAGTATTTT
CASSPTPAGATDTQYF
>-|TRBV20-1|-|14|TRBJ2-6
TGCAGTGCTGCTGTGCTTCCTGGGGCCAACGTCCTGACTTTC
CSAAVLPGANVLTF
>TRBD2|TRBV7-8|-|19|TRBJ2-3
TGTGCCAGCAGCTTAGTTAGTTACGGACTAGCGGGAGGCACAGATACGCAGTATTTT
CASSLVSYGLAGGTDTQYF
>-|TRBV20-1|-|13|TRBJ2-1
TGCAGTGCGCTCGAGGCAGGTTACAATGAGCAGTTCTTC
CSALEAGYNEQFF
>-|TRBV4-1|-|16|TRBJ2-7
TGCGCCAGCAGCCCAAGCCCCTTTAGCTCCTACAATGAGCAGTACTTC
CASSPSPFSSYNEQYF
>TRBD2|TRBV7-7|-|15|TRBJ2-2
TGTGCTAGCAGCAATGGACTAGCAGACACCGGGGAGCTGTTTTTT
CASSNGLADTGELFF
>-|TRBV20-1|-|13|TRBJ2-3
TGCAGTGCTACCTGGGCTAGCACAGATACGCAGTATTTT
CSATWASTDTQYF
>TRBD1|TRBV7-7|-|15|TRBJ2-7
TGTGCCAGCAGCCCGGGACAGGGGGTAAATAGCGAGCAGTACTTC
CASSPGQGVNSEQYF
>-|TRBV28|-|12|TRBJ1-5
TGTGCCAGCAGTTTAGTCGGGTCGCCCCAGCATTTT
CASSLVGSPQHF
>TRBD1|TRBV20-1|few|14|TRBJ1-2
TGCAGTGCTAGAGAAACGGACAGGGGCTATGGCTACACCTTC
CSARETDRGYGYTF
>TRBD2|TRBV20-1|-|18|TRBJ2-5
TGCAGTGCTACTAGGGCCCACGGGACTAGCACGTTCCAAGAGACCCAGTACTTC
CSATRAHGTSTFQETQYF
>TRBD2|TRBV6-6|-|15|TRBJ2-1
TGTGCCAGCACCTACGGGGCTAGCGGGAGGGCTGAGCAGTTCTTC
CASTYGASGRAEQFF
>-|TRBV2|-|13|TRBJ1-2
TGTGCCAGCACCTCTGGGACGGACTTAGGCTACACCTTC
CASTSGTDLGYTF
>-|TRBV5-5|-|16|TRBJ1-5
TGTGCCAGCAGCTTGGGGGGTCCCCTGGGCAATCAGCCCCAGCATTTT
CASSLGGPLGNQPQHF
>TRBD1|TRBV4-1|-|16|TRBJ1-6
TGCGCCAGCAGCCAAGGGCCGGGACAGGGAGATTCACCCCTCCACTTT
CASSQGPGQGDSPLHF
>-|TRBV20-1|-|14|TRBJ2-7
TGCAGTGCTAAATATTCGGGGAGCTCCTACGAGCAGTACTTC
CSAKYSGSSYEQYF